Below, 20 T cell receptor beta chains from the same sample are listed, as sequenced in a study of identical twins. TCRdb passed the 5' RACE reads through MiXCR, listing each CDR3 protein once. The table lists 640,000 or so distinct CDR3 sequences, around 6% of them singletons. Sequencing was performed on naive T cells sorted from blood. Source of these receptors: a man aged 18 to 30 in good health.

This clonotype was recorded many times. The chain is built from TRBV20-1 and TRBJ2-3; possibly TRBD2 for D (6 bases). V was clipped by 0 bases and J by 2 bases, with 12 bases between them. CDR1 and CDR2 from the germline V gene are DFQATT and SNEGSKA (reference sequence). The CDR3 loop spans 15 amino acids. CDR3 sequence (DNA): TGCAGTGCTAGAGATCGCGGGGAGTACACAGATACGCAGTATTTT. It specifies CSARDRGEYTDTQYF.

This clonotype was observed at least ten times. The rearrangement uses TRBV7-6 and TRBJ2-7, with D hard to call. Per germline, CDR1 SGHVS and CDR2 FNYEAQ. The germline V and J ends were trimmed by 2 bases and 1 base, with 6 bases remaining between them. This CDR3 is built from 13 residues. The CDR3 reads CASSLSPSYEQYF. The CDR3 DNA reads as TGTGCCAGCAGCTTATCCCCTTCCTACGAGCAGTACTTC.

The chain uses TRBV29-1 and TRBJ2-3; a weak D match, TRBD2 (5 bases). From germline, CDR1 is SQVTM and CDR2 ANQGSEA. V dropped 2 bases and J dropped 2 bases, with 11 bases sitting between them. The CDR3 runs 14 residues. The CDR3 DNA reads as TGCAGCGTTGAATCCGGGATTTACACAGATACGCAGTATTTT. Amino acids: CSVESGIYTDTQYF.

The rearrangement joins TRBV6-1 to TRBJ2-7; D might be TRBD1 (6 bases). The V end lost 1 base, the J end lost 3 bases, and 10 bases lay between the germline ends. CDR1 MNHNS and CDR2 SASEGT come from the germline V gene. The CDR3 runs to 14 residues. In DNA form, the CDR3 reads TGTGCCAGCAGTGAAGTTGGGACATACTACGAGCAGTACGTC. Protein product: CASSEVGTYYEQYV.

This clonotype has a count of ten or more. V gene TRBV20-1 combines with J gene TRBJ1-1; TRBD1 is a possible D gene (5 bases). Trimming took off 6 bases at V and 1 base at J, with 9 bases between the two ends. The CDR3 contains 12 residues. The germline gives CDR1 DFQATT, CDR2 SNEGSKA (reference sequence). CDR3 region: CSAAGRNTEAFF. Here the CDR3 DNA reads TGCAGTGCGGCAGGGAGGAACACTGAAGCTTTCTTT.

This clonotype was seen at least ten times. CDR3 in DNA: TGTGCCAGCAGCCCCGTTCCAGATGCCTACGAGCAGTACTTC. Translated, it gives CASSPVPDAYEQYF. The J gene is TRBJ2-7, the V gene TRBV27; D gene uncertain. The V and J ends lost 6 bases and 2 bases respectively, with 14 bases between them. Germline V CDR1 and CDR2: MNHEY, SMNVEV (reference sequence). The CDR3 covers 14 residues.

This clonotype turned up a few times. The CDR3 DNA reads as TGTGCCACCAGCAGAGATTCGGGTAGCGGGAGCTGGGAGACCCAGTACTTC. Protein product: CATSRDSGSGSWETQYF. The chain employs TRBV15 and TRBJ2-5; 9 bases agree with TRBD2. The junction had 10 bases not matched to a gene; V was cut back by 0 bases and J by 5 bases. Germline CDR1 is LNHNV and CDR2 is YYDKDF (reference sequence). The CDR3 loop spans 17 amino acids.

CDR3 DNA sequence: TGTGCCAGCAGCTACGATCCTGCTCTAGCGGTCCCCACAGATACGCAGTATTTT. As protein: CASSYDPALAVPTDTQYF. This sequence joins TRBV7-3 and TRBJ2-3, with TRBD2 matching 7 bases. V dropped 4 bases and J dropped 2; count of bases not matched to a gene: 15. Germline V CDR1 and CDR2: SGHTA, FQGTGA. The CDR3 consists of 18 residues.

There are a few counts of this clonotype. The chain links TRBV20-1 to TRBJ2-7; D remains unclear. V was shortened by 0 bases and J by 3 bases, with 18 bases between the two germline ends. Germline V gene data show CDR1 as DFQATT and CDR2 as SNEGSKA (reference sequence). There are 16 residues in the CDR3. CDR3 nucleotide sequence: TGCAGTGCTAGAGATTTAAGTGTGAGGCGGAACTACGAGCAGTACTTC. It translates to CSARDLSVRRNYEQYF.

The rearrangement uses TRBV4-2 and TRBJ1-2; possible D gene TRBD1, 5 bases. The V end lost 0 bases, the J end lost 7 bases, and 12 bases lay between the germline ends. The V gene's germline CDR1 is LGHNA and CDR2 YNFKEQ. The CDR3 is 14 residues long. CDR3 DNA: TGTGCCAGCAGCCAAGATGACAGTTCCAGTGGCTACACCTTC. It translates to CASSQDDSSSGYTF.

This clonotype was counted at least ten times. The J gene is TRBJ2-2, the V gene TRBV29-1; 8 bases match TRBD1. The J segment lost 7 bases and the V segment lost 0 bases, leaving 4 bases of the junction unmatched. The CDR3 runs to 14 residues. Germline loops: CDR1 SQVTM, CDR2 ANQGSEA. CDR3 nucleotide sequence: TGCAGCGTTGAAGATCAGGGGGCCGGCGGGGAGCTGTTTTTT. As protein: CSVEDQGAGGELFF.

This chain connects TRBV30 to TRBJ2-6; no clear D gene. CDR3 length: 19 amino acids. Germline values: CDR1 GTSNPN, CDR2 SVGIG (reference sequence). The V gene lost 2 bases and the J gene lost 3 bases, with 23 bases spanning the gap. The CDR3 DNA reads TGTGCCTGGAGTAGGGTAGGCAACCCCGCCTTTGTTGGGGCCAACGTCCTGACTTTC. This gives the protein CAWSRVGNPAFVGANVLTF.

The rearrangement links TRBV5-6 to TRBJ2-5; weak D call: TRBD2 (5 bases). This CDR3 has 16 amino acids. Looked up from germline, CDR1 is SGHDT and CDR2 is YYEEEE. With 0 bases removed from V and 1 base from J, the gap between germline ends came to 13 bases. The CDR3 DNA sequence: TGTGCCAGCAGCTTGGCTTCTAGCAAACCCCAAGAGACCCAGTACTTC. This sequence encodes CASSLASSKPQETQYF.

There are a few counts of this clonotype. The chain joins TRBV20-1 to TRBJ2-6; D gene uncertain. V gave up 3 bases and J gave up 2 bases, with 5 bases separating them. Germline assignment: CDR1 DFQATT and CDR2 SNEGSKA (reference sequence). The CDR3 loop spans 13 amino acids. DNA of the CDR3: TGCAGTGCTAGTCGACCTGGGGCCAACGTCCTGACTTTC. Its translation is CSASRPGANVLTF.

As for this clonotype: Possible read error: a much larger clone is one base away. The rearrangement uses TRBV18 and TRBJ2-7, with D uncertain. Deletions cut 6 bases from V and 1 base from J, with 19 bases between. The CDR3 consists of 16 residues. The V gene's germline CDR1 is KGHSH and CDR2 LQKENI. The CDR3 DNA reads as TGTGCCAGCTCGGATAGGGAACCAGCGTCGTCCTACGAGCAGTACGTC. It is translated as CASSDREPASSYEQYV.

This clonotype appeared many times. This rearrangement joins TRBV12-3 or TRBV12-4 to TRBJ2-1; no clear D gene. V was pared by 1 base and J by 5 bases, with 15 bases between. The CDR3 is made up of 16 amino acids. The CDR3 sequence: CASSLDLVNPNNEQFF. For the CDR3, the DNA is TGTGCCAGCAGTTTAGATTTAGTAAACCCTAACAATGAGCAGTTCTTC.

The rearrangement joins TRBV11-2 to TRBJ2-7, with TRBD1 matching 12 bases. This CDR3 comprises 16 residues. J lost 2 bases, V lost 5 bases, and 7 bases had no gene match. Germline loops: CDR1 SGHAT, CDR2 FQNNGV. CDR3 in amino acids: CASSGLGTGGTYEQYF. In nucleotides, the CDR3 is TGTGCCAGCAGCGGACTTGGGACAGGGGGCACCTACGAGCAGTACTTC.

This clonotype was seen many times. V is TRBV6-5 and J is TRBJ2-7; TRBD1 might be the D (5 bases). This CDR3 has 12 amino acids. The germline CDR1 and CDR2 sequences are MNHEY and SVGAGI. V lost 6 bases and J lost 6, with 12 bases in between. The CDR3 reads CASSKRTCEQYV. As DNA, the CDR3 is TGTGCCAGCAGCAAGAGGACATGCGAGCAGTACGTC.

This clonotype occurred a few times. The genes are TRBV5-1 and TRBJ2-5; 9 nucleotides agree with TRBD2. The CDR3 totals 15 residues. The V gene's germline CDR1 is SGHRS and CDR2 YFSETQ. V lost 0 bases and J lost 2; bases outside the gene matches: 2. CDR3 in DNA: TGCGCCAGCAGCTTGGTTACTAGCGGGCAAGAGACCCAGTACTTC. It specifies CASSLVTSGQETQYF. Full variable domain (remainder filled in from reference TRBV5-1 and TRBJ2-5): KAGVTQTPRYLIKTRGQQVTLSCSPISGHRSVSWYQQTPGQGLQFLFEYFSETQRNKGNFPGRFSGRQFSNSRSEMNVSTLELGDSALYLCASSLVTSGQETQYFGPGTRLLVL.

This clonotype appeared many times. The chain recombines TRBV4-2 with TRBJ2-7, with a weak D call TRBD1 (6 bases). The CDR3 contains 15 residues. Germline V gene sequence: CDR1 LGHNA, CDR2 YNFKEQ. The ends were cut back, 3 bases at V and 3 bases at J, with 15 bases in the middle. CDR3: CASSHTSGQYYEQYF. CDR3 sequence (DNA): TGTGCCAGCAGCCATACGTCAGGACAGTACTACGAGCAGTACTTC.